These 30 T cell receptor beta chains were all obtained from the same sample, sequenced in a study of regulatory T cells in long-lasting Graves disease. Time point given: persistent/refractory GD, antithyroid drugs over 5 years with positive TRAb. RNA extracted from PBMCs served as the sequencing template. Relying on iRepertoire HTBI primers and Arm-PCR of CDR3 regions, the team built TCR beta libraries. MiXCR, run by TCRdb on the multiplex PCR reads, gives a single entry per CDR3 protein. The sample lists under 500,000 distinct CDR3 sequences, roughly 20% occurring once. The specimen was peripheral blood mononuclear cells (PBMCs), collected when the disease was refractory, from a patient treated with antithyroid drugs. The receptors derive from a female donor with Graves disease.

This chain links TRBV20-1 with TRBJ2-2; TRBD2 aligns across 8 bases. V shed 0 bases and J 5 bases; nucleotides not matched to a gene: 5. The germline CDR1 and CDR2 sequences are DFQATT and SNEGSKA (reference sequence). The CDR3 totals 15 residues. CDR3: CSARDFSGMTGELFF. In DNA, the CDR3 is TGCAGTGCTAGAGATTTTAGCGGGATGACCGGGGAGCTGTTTTTT.

This clonotype appeared many times. The CDR3 reads CASTPVPWTATEAFF. CDR3 DNA sequence: TGTGCCAGCACCCCCGTACCATGGACAGCAACTGAAGCTTTCTTT. The rearrangement links TRBV6-1 to TRBJ1-1; D might be TRBD1 (6 bases). V was clipped by 7 bases and J by 5 bases, with 20 bases between them. In germline, CDR1 is MNHNS, CDR2 SASEGT. The CDR3 has 15 amino acids.

The chain couples TRBV6-1 to TRBJ2-7; a possible D gene is TRBD1 (5 bases). The CDR3 loop spans 12 amino acids. The ends were cut back, 6 bases at V and 3 bases at J, with 9 bases in the middle. Germline assignment: CDR1 MNHNS and CDR2 SASEGT. CDR3 sequence reads: CASRGPDYEQYF. For the CDR3, the DNA is TGTGCCAGCAGGGGGCCGGACTACGAGCAGTACTTC.

This clonotype occurred a few times. The chain employs TRBV12-3 or TRBV12-4 and TRBJ2-3, with 9 bases matching TRBD2. V was pared by 7 bases and J by 5 bases, with 1 base of the junction left unmatched. The CDR3 is 12 residues long. CDR3 in amino acids: CASKLAGDTQYF. The CDR3 DNA is TGTGCCAGCAAACTAGCGGGAGATACGCAGTATTTT.

Notes on this clonotype: This may arise from a read error, as a much more abundant clone is one base away. The CDR3 region has the DNA TGTGCCAGCAGTTACTCATACACCAGGAGTATCGACGCTTTCTTT. It specifies CASSYSYTRSIDAFF. This chain uses TRBV6-2 or TRBV6-3 with TRBJ1-1; D is unclear. The V gene lost 0 bases and the J gene lost 11 bases, with 19 bases spanning the gap. The CDR3 covers 15 residues. Germline CDR1 and CDR2: MNHEY and SVGEGT.

This clonotype was found many times. V is TRBV28 and J is TRBJ2-5; D is ambiguous. The V gene's germline CDR1 is MDHEN and CDR2 SYDVKM. The CDR3 has 16 amino acids. V lost 8 bases, J lost 0 bases, and 19 bases lay in between. The CDR3 DNA reads as TGTGCCAGCGAACCCACTGACCCCCCGAACCAAGAGACCCAGTACTTC. Translated: CASEPTDPPNQETQYF.

The V call is TRBV20-1, the J call TRBJ1-5; D is perhaps TRBD1 (5 bases). The CDR3 has 14 amino acids. Germline V CDR1 and CDR2: DFQATT, SNEGSKA (reference sequence). V dropped 2 bases and J dropped 0 bases, with 8 bases sitting between them. The CDR3 sequence is CSARTGGSNQPQHF. Written as DNA, the CDR3 is TGCAGTGCTAGAACGGGGGGTAGCAATCAGCCCCAGCATTTT.

The rearrangement uses TRBV5-6 and TRBJ1-1; no clear D gene. Trimming took 4 bases from V and 2 from J, leaving 15 bases between them. Germline loops: CDR1 SGHDT, CDR2 YYEEEE. This CDR3 contains 15 residues. The CDR3 nucleotides are TGTGCCAGCAGCCGGCTGGACGAGGGAAACACTGAAGCTTTCTTT. Translation gives CASSRLDEGNTEAFF.

The sample holds a few counts of this clonotype. This sequence joins TRBV11-2 and TRBJ2-2; 10 bases agree with TRBD2. J lost 2 bases, V lost 0 bases, and 3 bases had no gene match. From germline, CDR1 is SGHAT and CDR2 FQNNGV. The CDR3 is 17 residues long. CDR3 amino acids: CASSLEAGGLNTGELFF. The CDR3 DNA reads TGTGCCAGCAGCTTAGAAGCGGGAGGGCTTAACACCGGGGAGCTGTTTTTT.

This clonotype was detected ten times or more. The genes are TRBV28 and TRBJ2-5; no clear D. Trimming cost V 4 bases and J 3 bases, with 15 bases left between them. The CDR3 is 15 residues long. Germline assignment: CDR1 MDHEN and CDR2 SYDVKM. The CDR3 region is CASSSPFRWEETQYF. The CDR3 bases are TGTGCCAGCAGTTCCCCCTTTCGCTGGGAAGAGACCCAGTACTTC. The entire variable domain, with the rest obtained from reference TRBV28 and TRBJ2-5, is as follows: DVKVTQSSRYLVKRTGEKVFLECVQDMDHENMFWYRQDPGLGLRLIYFSYDVKMKEKGDIPEGYSVSREKKERFSLILESASTNQTSMYLCASSSPFRWEETQYFGPGTRLLVL.

The chain links TRBV28 to TRBJ2-3; TRBD2 aligns across 9 bases. CDR1 is MDHEN, CDR2 SYDVKM, per germline. The CDR3 consists of 15 residues. V lost 6 bases, J lost 6 bases, and 10 bases stayed unmatched. The CDR3 protein is CASSRRSGRQDTQYF. In DNA form, the CDR3 reads TGTGCCAGCAGCCGTCGAAGCGGGAGGCAGGATACGCAGTATTTT.

The chain has TRBV29-1 and TRBJ1-1; D perhaps matches TRBD1 (5 bases). The germline CDR1 and CDR2 sequences are SQVTM and ANQGSEA. Trimming shortened V by 6 bases and J by 4 bases, and 15 bases separated the two germline ends. This CDR3 region has 13 residues. The CDR3 spells CSVLVPGATEAFF. DNA for the CDR3: TGCAGCGTCCTGGTGCCCGGGGCCACTGAAGCTTTCTTT. The entire variable domain, with the rest obtained from reference TRBV29-1 and TRBJ1-1, is as follows: SAVISQKPSRDICQRGTSLTIQCQVDSQVTMMFWYRQQPGQSLTLIATANQGSEATYESGFVIDKFPISRPNLTFSTLTVSNMSPEDSSIYLCSVLVPGATEAFFGQGTRLTVV.

This clonotype was recorded a few times. The chain employs TRBV28 and TRBJ2-1, with a weak D call TRBD2 (5 bases). The V end was cut by 5 bases, the J end by 6 bases, with 17 bases between. The CDR3 covers 15 residues. Germline values: CDR1 MDHEN, CDR2 SYDVKM. CDR3 nucleotide sequence: TGTGCCAGCAGTCTGGACTCCCACCTTGTCAATGAGCAGTTCTTC. It is translated as CASSLDSHLVNEQFF.

This clonotype was detected many times. V is TRBV10-3 and J is TRBJ2-2; D gene ambiguous. The V gene lost 3 bases and the J gene lost 5 bases, with 7 bases spanning the gap. Germline V gene lookup returns CDR1 ENHRY and CDR2 SYGVKD. This CDR3 contains 13 residues. The CDR3 reads CAISEYGTGELFF. As DNA, the CDR3 is TGTGCCATCAGTGAATACGGTACCGGGGAGCTGTTTTTT.

This clonotype was picked up many times. The genes are TRBV20-1 and TRBJ1-2, with D tentatively TRBD1 (5 bases). The CDR3 length is 14 residues. The V end lost 3 bases, the J end lost 3 bases, and 14 bases lay between the germline ends. Germline V lookup: CDR1 DFQATT, CDR2 SNEGSKA (reference sequence). CDR3 sequence (DNA): TGCAGTGCTAGTCGCACCTTACAGGACTATGGCTACACCTTC. Its protein is CSASRTLQDYGYTF.

The V call is TRBV9, the J call TRBJ2-7; tentative D call: TRBD1 (6 bases). V lost 4 bases and J 3 bases, leaving 17 bases between the germline ends. Per germline, CDR1 SGDLS and CDR2 YYNGEE. The CDR3 consists of 15 residues. In nucleotides, the CDR3 is TGTGCCAGCAGCCTAAGCGGTGAAGGGGGCTACGAGCAGTACTTC. It is translated as CASSLSGEGGYEQYF.

The sample holds many counts of this clonotype. The rearrangement joins TRBV20-1 to TRBJ2-7; D unclear. Deletions cut 4 bases from V and 3 bases from J, with 13 bases between. The germline V gene has CDR1 DFQATT and CDR2 SNEGSKA (reference sequence). This CDR3 has 13 residues. CDR3 sequence: CSAMSRLNYEQYF. CDR3 nucleotides: TGCAGTGCTATGTCGAGGCTGAACTACGAGCAGTACTTC.

This clonotype appeared a few times. The chain uses TRBV7-9 and TRBJ2-7, with TRBD1 identical over 7 bases. The V and J ends lost 3 bases and 2 bases, in that order; junction bases with no gene match: 4. Per germline, CDR1 SEHNR and CDR2 FQNEAQ (reference sequence). The CDR3 length is 14 residues. The CDR3 loop is CASSFQGQPYEQYF. In DNA, the CDR3 is TGTGCCAGCAGCTTTCAGGGACAGCCCTACGAGCAGTACTTC. Together with reference TRBV7-9 and TRBJ2-7, the CDR3 gives the full variable domain: DTGVSQNPRHKITKRGQNVTFRCDPISEHNRLYWYRQTLGQGPEFLTYFQNEAQLEKSRLLSDRFSAERPKGSFSTLEIQRTEQGDSAMYLCASSFQGQPYEQYFGPGTRLTVT.

This clonotype was seen ten or more times. This sequence joins TRBV28 and TRBJ1-5; no firm D call. Per the germline V gene, CDR1 is MDHEN and CDR2 is SYDVKM. This CDR3 region has 14 residues. The V and J ends lost 1 base and 11 bases respectively, with 15 bases between them. CDR3 in amino acids: CASSLSGTSLAQHF. Here the CDR3 DNA reads TGTGCCAGCAGTTTATCCGGCACCAGTCTCGCCCAGCATTTT. The complete variable domain, with remaining parts taken from reference TRBV28 and TRBJ1-5, reads DVKVTQSSRYLVKRTGEKVFLECVQDMDHENMFWYRQDPGLGLRLIYFSYDVKMKEKGDIPEGYSVSREKKERFSLILESASTNQTSMYLCASSLSGTSLAQHFGDGTRLSIL.

This clonotype occurred many times. CDR3 in amino acids: CASSWPGQVYEQYF. As DNA, the CDR3 is TGTGCCAGCAGTTGGCCGGGACAGGTGTACGAGCAGTACTTC. The chain employs TRBV28 and TRBJ2-7; TRBD1 aligns across 8 bases. This CDR3 has 14 amino acids. The germline CDR1 and CDR2 sequences are MDHEN and SYDVKM. The J segment lost 4 bases and the V segment lost 4 bases, leaving 6 bases of the junction unmatched.

Many counts were recorded for this clonotype. V gene TRBV3-1 combines with J gene TRBJ2-5; D remains ambiguous. The CDR3 totals 12 residues. The germline CDR1 and CDR2 sequences are LGHDT and YNNKEL (reference sequence). With 0 bases removed from V and 11 bases from J, the gap between germline ends came to 10 bases. CDR3 sequence reads: CASSQDVTLQYF. In DNA, the CDR3 is TGTGCCAGCAGCCAAGATGTGACTCTTCAGTACTTC.

This clonotype has at least ten counts. The rearrangement uses TRBV28 and TRBJ2-7, with a weak D call TRBD2 (6 bases). The germline V gene has CDR1 MDHEN and CDR2 SYDVKM. The CDR3 has 15 amino acids. Trimming pared 5 bases from V and 7 bases from J, leaving 21 bases between. CDR3 nucleotides: TGTGCCAGCAGTGGGGAGGAGGTCGGGATGGAAGAGCAGTACTTC. Translated, it gives CASSGEEVGMEEQYF.

This clonotype has ten or more counts. The genes are TRBV28 and TRBJ1-2, with 8 nucleotides matching TRBD1. CDR1 is MDHEN and CDR2 is SYDVKM in the germline V gene. The trim removed 4 bases at V and 6 bases at J, leaving 4 bases unmatched. The CDR3 loop spans 13 amino acids. CDR3 region: CASSYRGSDGYTF. The CDR3 nucleotides are TGTGCCAGCAGTTACAGGGGGTCCGATGGCTACACCTTC.

The V and J genes are TRBV20-1 and TRBJ1-5; weak D call: TRBD1 (6 bases). V shed 5 bases and J shed 4 bases, with 18 bases lying between them. This CDR3 has 15 residues. Germline V gene data show CDR1 as DFQATT and CDR2 as SNEGSKA (reference sequence). The CDR3 reads CSASLIGGRNQPQHF. The CDR3 DNA follows: TGCAGTGCTTCCCTTATAGGGGGGAGGAATCAGCCCCAGCATTTT.

Concerning this clonotype itself: This may come from a read error, since a much larger clone is one base off. This chain links TRBV24-1 with TRBJ2-5, with 7 nucleotides matching TRBD2. CDR1 is KGHDR, CDR2 SFDVKD, per germline. The CDR3 contains 14 residues. In DNA, the CDR3 is TGTGTCACCAGTGCCGGAGGGAGGGAAGAGACCCAGTACTTC. Its protein product is CVTSAGGREETQYF.

The V call is TRBV9, the J call TRBJ1-6; D is unresolved. There are 13 residues in the CDR3. The V and J ends lost 2 bases and 10 bases respectively, with 10 bases between them. Germline assignment: CDR1 SGDLS and CDR2 YYNGEE. The DNA of the CDR3 is TGTGCCAGCAGCGTCCAAACGGGCTCACCCCTCCACTTT. Translated: CASSVQTGSPLHF.

This clonotype was seen a few times. The chain links TRBV29-1 to TRBJ2-2; TRBD1 agrees at 8 bases. This CDR3 is 13 amino acids long. Germline V gene data show CDR1 as SQVTM and CDR2 as ANQGSEA. V gave up 6 bases and J gave up 7 bases; unmatched junction bases: 7. Here the CDR3 DNA reads TGCAGCGTCCGGACAGGGCCTTTCGGGGAGCTGTTTTTT. Translated, it gives CSVRTGPFGELFF.

As regards this clonotype: This may be a read error: a much more frequent sequence differs by one nucleotide. The CDR3 DNA is TGTGCCAGCTGTGAAGGCGGGGGCGAGCAGTACTTC. Translation: CASCEGGGEQYF. The chain uses TRBV6-1 and TRBJ2-7, with 7 positions matching TRBD2. The CDR3 spans 12 residues. In germline, CDR1 is MNHNS, CDR2 SASEGT.

Turning to this clonotype: A single base separates this from a much larger clone, so it may be a read error. This chain joins TRBV6-5 and TRBJ2-7; D is uncertain. Germline loops: CDR1 MNHEY, CDR2 SVGAGI. The CDR3 runs 14 residues. Trimming removed 3 bases from V and 6 bases from J, with 15 bases in between. DNA for the CDR3: TGTGCCAGCAGTTATGATGGCGTGAGCCCCGAGCAGTACTTC. Amino acids: CASSYDGVSPEQYF.

Ten or more counts support this clonotype. The chain recombines TRBV7-2 with TRBJ2-5; weak D call: TRBD2 (5 bases). Trimming shortened V by 2 bases and J by 2 bases, and 15 bases separated the two germline ends. The CDR3 sequence is 16 residues long. From germline, CDR1 is SGHTA and CDR2 FQGNSA. CDR3 sequence: CASSLSHASRQETQYF. The CDR3 DNA sequence: TGTGCCAGCAGCTTAAGCCATGCTAGCAGACAAGAGACCCAGTACTTC.